The rows below give T cell receptor beta chains drawn from one sample of a study of molecular identifiers for immune sequencing clone quantification. Via MiXCR, TCRdb re-called the PCR reads, giving one row per CDR3 protein. The sample has around 460,000 distinct CDR3 sequences, around a fifth seen once. Sequencing was performed on naive CD8+ T cells from blood, with Jurkat cell RNA spiked in. These receptors originate from a human donor in good health. Some libraries in this study had Jurkat cell RNA spiked in. The CDR3 runs from the conserved cysteine through the conserved F or W. A D gene is named only where the DNA matches it firmly. Some rows have no size entry. The others give once, few or many, or a class for an expanded clone.

j_gene	abundance	v_gene	d_gene	CDR3aa	CDR3nt
TRBJ2-7	many	TRBV4-1	TRBD2	CASSISGGSSYEQYF	TGCGCCAGCAGCATCAGCGGGGGGTCGTCCTACGAGCAGTACTTC
TRBJ1-1	many	TRBV29-1	-	CSVGHSLGRTEAFF	TGCAGCGTTGGACACAGTTTAGGACGGACTGAAGCTTTCTTT
TRBJ1-2	-	TRBV6-2/TRBV6-3	-	CASSYLHPDPYGYTF	TGTGCCAGCAGTTACTTGCACCCGGACCCCTATGGCTACACCTTC
TRBJ1-2	-	TRBV30	TRBD1	CAWTETGGAYGYTF	TGTGCCTGGACCGAGACAGGGGGCGCGTATGGCTACACCTTC
TRBJ1-4	-	TRBV13	TRBD1	CASSFRDRGIDEKLFF	TGTGCCAGCAGCTTCCGGGACAGGGGGATTGATGAAAAACTGTTTTTT
TRBJ1-5	-	TRBV28	-	CASSLWGEGQPQHF	TGTGCCAGCAGTTTATGGGGGGAGGGCCAGCCCCAGCATTTT
TRBJ2-1	once	TRBV5-1	-	CASSLVGRVADEQFF	TGCGCCAGCAGCTTGGTTGGCAGGGTAGCCGATGAGCAGTTCTTC
TRBJ2-5	few	TRBV4-3	-	CASSQDLDRQETQYF	TGCGCCAGCAGCCAAGATTTGGACAGACAAGAGACCCAGTACTTC
TRBJ2-7	few	TRBV20-1	-	CSAWDGAYEQYF	TGCAGTGCGTGGGACGGGGCCTACGAGCAGTACTTC
TRBJ2-5	many	TRBV19	-	CASNDGGQETQYF	TGTGCCAGCAATGATGGGGGCCAAGAGACCCAGTACTTC
TRBJ2-4	many	TRBV7-9	TRBD1	CASSTLQGVEYF	TGTGCCAGCAGCACGCTACAGGGGGTAGAGTACTTC